Presented here are 16 T cell receptor beta chains from one specimen sequenced in a study of molecular identifiers for immune sequencing clone quantification. Using its own MiXCR run on the PCR reads, TCRdb lists one record per CDR3 protein. The sample contains 400,000 to 600,000 distinct CDR3 sequences, about a fifth of which appear only once. Sequencing input: naive CD8+ T cells from blood, with Jurkat cell RNA spiked in. This sample's subset: FACS-sorted CD8+CD4-CCR7+CD45RA+ naive T cells. These receptors were taken from a human donor in good health. Some libraries in this study had Jurkat cell RNA spiked in.

V and J are TRBV24-1 and TRBJ2-1; tentative D call: TRBD1 (5 bases). Germline lookup yields CDR1 KGHDR and CDR2 SFDVKD. V was shortened by 3 bases and J by 5 bases, with 16 bases between the two germline ends. This CDR3 region has 16 residues. DNA for the CDR3: TGTGCCACCAGTGATCCACAGGCTCTTGGGGACAATGAGCAGTTCTTC. This codes for CATSDPQALGDNEQFF.

This clonotype was found many times. The chain recombines TRBV29-1 with TRBJ2-7, with 8 bases that match TRBD2. Trimming at V came to 6 bases and at J to 0 bases, leaving 7 bases not matched to a gene. The CDR3 loop spans 14 amino acids. Germline V gene data show CDR1 as SQVTM and CDR2 as ANQGSEA. In DNA form, the CDR3 reads TGCAGCGTAGCGGGAGCTCCCATCTCCTACGAGCAGTACTTC. Its protein product is CSVAGAPISYEQYF.

This clonotype has ten or more counts. This chain connects TRBV19 to TRBJ1-4, with a weak D call TRBD1 (6 bases). The germline CDR1 and CDR2 sequences are LNHDA and SQIVND (reference sequence). The V end lost 3 bases, the J end lost 0 bases, and 8 bases lay between the germline ends. CDR3 length: 15 amino acids. This CDR3 is CASSIDRSTNEKLFF. CDR3 coding DNA: TGTGCCAGTAGTATCGACAGGTCAACTAATGAAAAACTGTTTTTT.

This clonotype was seen many times. This chain connects TRBV4-1 to TRBJ1-1; D is uncertain. V was shortened by 1 base and J by 3 bases, with 9 bases between the two germline ends. The CDR3 runs 14 residues. Germline CDR1 reads MGHRA; CDR2 reads YSYEKL. Here the CDR3 DNA reads TGCGCCAGCAGCCAAGTAAAGACTGACACTGAAGCTTTCTTT. Translation gives CASSQVKTDTEAFF.

This clonotype was seen many times. The chain recombines TRBV12-3 or TRBV12-4 with TRBJ2-5; D ambiguous. Deletions cut 2 bases from V and 5 bases from J, with 9 bases between. The CDR3 contains 13 residues. CDR3 bases: TGTGCCAGCAGTTTATACCTGGGGGAGACCCAGTACTTC. Its protein is CASSLYLGETQYF.

The rearrangement uses TRBV11-2 and TRBJ1-1, with no clear D. Germline lookup yields CDR1 SGHAT and CDR2 FQNNGV. Trimming took off 7 bases at V and 4 bases at J, with 16 bases between the two ends. This CDR3 is built from 14 residues. In nucleotides, the CDR3 is TGTGCCAGCACCCAAAACGGGCGGGGCACTGAAGCTTTCTTT. It translates to CASTQNGRGTEAFF.

The rearrangement links TRBV24-1 to TRBJ1-1; 7 nucleotides agree with TRBD1. CDR1 and CDR2 from the germline V gene are KGHDR and SFDVKD. The CDR3 has 17 amino acids. V was pared by 5 bases and J by 3 bases, with 14 bases of the junction left unmatched. CDR3 bases: TGTGCCACCAGTGTCCTCCTACAGGGGCAGGGGGACACTGAAGCTTTCTTT. Protein product: CATSVLLQGQGDTEAFF.

On this clonotype itself: It may be a read error: a sequence one base away is much more abundant. The chain joins TRBV21-1 to TRBJ1-4. TRBV21-1 is a pseudogene. The CDR3 runs to 13 residues. In nucleotides, the CDR3 is TGTGCCAGCATAGGGTTTACTAATGGAAAACTGTTTTTT. Translation gives CASIGFTNGKLFF.

A remark on this clonotype: A read error is possible here, since a much larger clone lies one base away. V is TRBV11-2 and J is TRBJ1-1; D not certain. The CDR3 covers 16 residues. Germline V lookup: CDR1 SGHAT, CDR2 FQNNGV. Trimming pared 1 base from V and 1 base from J, leaving 13 bases between. CDR3 in amino acids: CASSLGVGKGNTEAFF. Written as DNA, the CDR3 is TGTGCCAGCAGCTTAGGCGTGGGGAAAGGGAACACTGAAGCTTTCTTT.

This clonotype was seen ten or more times. J is TRBJ2-7 and V is TRBV21-1; the D segment call TRBD1 is taken from the table without a DNA check. TRBV21-1 is described as a pseudogene. There are 16 residues in the CDR3. As DNA, the CDR3 is TGTGCCAGCAGATCTATAGTCCTCTTACAGGGGCGCGAGCAGTACTTC. As protein: CASRSIVLLQGREQYF.

The table lists this clonotype with a few counts. The chain joins TRBV11-2 to TRBJ1-2, with D uncertain. Germline CDR1 reads SGHAT; CDR2 reads FQNNGV. V lost 5 bases to trimming and J lost 5 bases, with 9 bases between them. This CDR3 is 12 amino acids long. The CDR3 DNA reads as TGTGCCAGCAGCATGGACGGATATGGCTACACCTTC. Its translation: CASSMDGYGYTF.

The sample holds a few counts of this clonotype. This chain uses TRBV13 with TRBJ2-1, with TRBD2 matching 7 bases. This CDR3 has 15 residues. V shed 4 bases and J 12 bases; nucleotides not matched to a gene: 15. Germline CDR1 and CDR2: PRHDT and FYEKMQ (reference sequence). The CDR3 DNA follows: TGTGCCAGCAGCTCGGGACTAAGCCCCCGCGTCGGGCAGTTCTTC. Its protein product is CASSSGLSPRVGQFF.

This clonotype has at least ten counts. The rearrangement joins TRBV19 to TRBJ2-3; no firm D call. V was trimmed by 2 bases and J by 2 bases, leaving 8 bases between them. The germline V gene has CDR1 LNHDA and CDR2 SQIVND (reference sequence). The CDR3 extends over 14 amino acids. CDR3 residues: CASSIFLFTDTQYF. The CDR3 nucleotides read TGTGCCAGTAGTATATTTCTTTTCACAGATACGCAGTATTTT. Variable domain in full (rest from reference TRBV19 and TRBJ2-3): DGGITQSPKYLFRKEGQNVTLSCEQNLNHDAMYWYRQDPGQGLRLIYYSQIVNDFQKGDIAEGYSVSREKKESFPLTVTSAQKNPTAFYLCASSIFLFTDTQYFGPGTRLTVL.

This clonotype was seen many times. The V gene is TRBV28, the J gene TRBJ2-7, with D perhaps TRBD2 (5 bases). The CDR3 extends over 14 amino acids. V was trimmed by 3 bases and J by 3 bases, leaving 12 bases between them. The germline CDR1 and CDR2 sequences are MDHEN and SYDVKM. The CDR3 loop reads CASSLSVGLYEQYF. CDR3 nucleotides: TGTGCCAGCAGTTTGTCCGTCGGACTCTACGAGCAGTACTTC.

This clonotype was seen repeatedly, ten times or more. The chain couples TRBV2 to TRBJ1-5; TRBD1 aligns across 8 bases. The length of the CDR3 is 13 residues. V gave up 3 bases and J gave up 7 bases; unmatched junction bases: 2. In germline, CDR1 is SNHLY, CDR2 FYNNEI. The CDR3 coding sequence is TGTGCCAGCAGTGAGGGGACAGGCCAGCCCCAGCATTTT. It translates to CASSEGTGQPQHF.

This clonotype has only one observation. A much larger clone sits a single nucleotide away, making a read error possible. The CDR3 region is CASSPGTLTPYEQYF. The DNA of the CDR3 is TGTGCCAGCAGCCCCGGGACACTGACCCCCTACGAGCAGTACTTC. The rearrangement joins TRBV4-2 to TRBJ2-7, with TRBD1 as a possible D gene (6 bases). CDR1 and CDR2 (germline): LGHNA, YNFKEQ. The CDR3 is 15 residues long. V was clipped by 4 bases and J by 2 bases, with 15 bases between them.